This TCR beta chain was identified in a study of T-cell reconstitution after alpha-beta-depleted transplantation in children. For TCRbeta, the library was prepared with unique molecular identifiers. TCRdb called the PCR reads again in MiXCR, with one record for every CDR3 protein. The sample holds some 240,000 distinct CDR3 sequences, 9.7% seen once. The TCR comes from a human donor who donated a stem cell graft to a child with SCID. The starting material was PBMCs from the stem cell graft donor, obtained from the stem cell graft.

The CDR3 nucleotides read TGTGCCAGCATTGGAAACATTCAGTACTTC. Protein: CASIGNIQYF. This chain joins TRBV2 and TRBJ2-4, with D unclear. Germline CDR1 is SNHLY and CDR2 is FYNNEI. V lost 7 bases to trimming and J lost 6 bases, with 4 bases between them. The CDR3 loop spans 10 amino acids.